Following are 26 T cell receptor beta chains from one sample sequenced in a study of blood T cell repertoires in COVID-19. Repertoires were generated with immunoSEQ multiplex PCR, while TCRdb's copy carries only in-frame clones and drops some. Counted here are some 250,000 clones, roughly 79% occurring once; the ten biggest clones make up under 3%. The sample consisted of peripheral blood. The receptor source for this set is a woman between 55 and 75 years old with active or convalescent COVID-19.

This clone was counted only a few times. CDR3 coding DNA: TGTGCCAGCAGTGATGCAGGCCTCACTGAAGCTTTCTTT. Protein: CASSDAGLTEAFF. This sequence joins TRBV2 and TRBJ1-1; D ambiguous. V was pared by 3 bases and J by 4 bases, with 9 bases between. The CDR3 is 13 amino acids. CDR1 and CDR2 from the germline V gene are SNHLY and FYNNEI.

V and J are TRBV5-1 and TRBJ2-7; maybe TRBD1 (6 bases). Germline V gene lookup returns CDR1 SGHRS and CDR2 YFSETQ. This CDR3 comprises 14 residues. Trimming cost V 4 bases and J 1 base, with 12 bases left between them. The CDR3 is CASSPGDRSYEQYF. Written as DNA, the CDR3 is TGCGCCAGCAGCCCAGGGGACCGTTCCTACGAGCAGTACTTC.

The CDR3 region has the DNA TGTGCCAGCAGCTTAACGGCAGGGCAGCTGTTTTTT. Translating it yields CASSLTAGQLFF. The gene calls are TRBV7-3 and TRBJ2-2; D perhaps matches TRBD1 (5 bases). The CDR3 runs to 12 residues. Germline V gene data show CDR1 as SGHTA and CDR2 as FQGTGA. Trimming stripped 0 bases from V and 12 bases from J, with 8 bases between. The full variable domain, completed using reference TRBV7-3 and TRBJ2-2, is GAGVSQTPSNKVTEKGKYVELRCDPISGHTALYWYRQSLGQGPEFLIYFQGTGAADDSGLPNDRFFAVRPEGSVSTLKIQRTERGDSAVYLCASSLTAGQLFFGEGSRLTVL.

The J gene is TRBJ2-3, the V gene TRBV7-2; TRBD2 agrees at 10 bases. J lost 6 bases, V lost 4 bases, and 4 bases had no gene match. CDR3 length equals 14 residues. CDR1 and CDR2 from the germline V gene are SGHTA and FQGNSA. CDR3 loop: CASSSGTSADTQYF. The DNA of the CDR3 is TGTGCCAGCAGCTCCGGGACTAGCGCCGATACGCAGTATTTT.

This chain connects TRBV4-3 to TRBJ2-4; TRBD1 might be the D (6 bases). The CDR3 spans 15 residues. Deletions cut 1 base from V and 5 bases from J, with 12 bases between. Germline V gene data show CDR1 as LGHNA and CDR2 as YSLEER. The CDR3 sequence is CASSQVGASENIQYF. Here the CDR3 DNA reads TGCGCCAGCAGCCAAGTGGGGGCCTCTGAAAACATTCAGTACTTC.

This chain joins TRBV3-1 (or the pseudogene TRBV3-2) and TRBJ2-3; TRBD2 agrees at 10 bases. Unmatched junction bases numbered 10, after V lost 4 bases and J lost 6 bases. Germline V CDR1 and CDR2: LGHDT, YNNKEL (reference sequence). The CDR3 has 16 amino acids. In DNA, the CDR3 is TGTGCCAGCAGCCCCCGAAGCGGGGGGGCCGGGGATACGCAGTATTTT. This sequence encodes CASSPRSGGAGDTQYF.

J is TRBJ2-2 and V is TRBV18; weak D call: TRBD2 (5 bases). The CDR3 spans 14 residues. Between the trimmed V and J ends, which lost 6 bases and 5 bases, there was a span of 13 bases. Germline V gives CDR1 KGHSH, CDR2 LQKENI. CDR3 in DNA: TGTGCCAGCTCTCCCGAGCGGAGAACCGGGGAGCTGTTTTTT. Its protein is CASSPERRTGELFF.

The chain joins TRBV18 to TRBJ1-1, with 10 bases identical to TRBD1. The length of the CDR3 is 14 residues. Germline-derived CDR1 and CDR2 are KGHSH and LQKENI. Trimming took 6 bases from V and 7 from J; bases not matched to a gene: 8. CDR3 in amino acids: CASSVTGQGIEAFF. CDR3 sequence (DNA): TGTGCCAGCTCTGTAACGGGACAGGGGATTGAAGCTTTCTTT.

V gene TRBV9 combines with J gene TRBJ2-3; maybe TRBD2 (6 bases). The germline CDR1 and CDR2 sequences are SGDLS and YYNGEE. Trimming stripped 0 bases from V and 3 bases from J, with 8 bases between. The CDR3 has 14 amino acids. The CDR3 spells CASSVAEGTDTQYF. The DNA of the CDR3 is TGTGCCAGCAGCGTAGCGGAGGGGACAGATACGCAGTATTTT.

V usage is TRBV24-1 and J usage is TRBJ1-1, with 7 nucleotides matching TRBD1. Per germline, CDR1 KGHDR and CDR2 SFDVKD. Trimming cost V 11 bases and J 0 bases; bases outside gene matches: 8. CDR3 length: 14 residues. The CDR3 DNA reads TGTGCCATCCCGGGACAGTCCATGAACACTGAAGCTTTCTTT. Translating it yields CAIPGQSMNTEAFF.

This clone has only one observation. J is TRBJ1-5 and V is TRBV7-8; 8 nucleotides match TRBD1. V lost 1 base and J lost 6; bases outside the gene matches: 8. CDR1 is SGHVS, CDR2 FQNEAQ, per germline. The CDR3 has 16 amino acids. The CDR3 nucleotides are TGTGCCAGCAGCTTAGTAACAGGGGGTGGCTTTCAGCCCCAGCATTTT. It translates to CASSLVTGGGFQPQHF.

The V and J genes are TRBV20-1 and TRBJ2-5; 11 bases agree with TRBD2. The CDR3 extends over 15 amino acids. Losses at the gene ends were 3 bases for V and 4 bases for J; bases not matched to a gene: 7. CDR1 is DFQATT, CDR2 SNEGSKA, per germline (reference sequence). The CDR3 here is CSASRLAGGGETQYF. The CDR3 bases are TGCAGTGCTAGTCGGCTAGCGGGGGGAGGAGAGACCCAGTACTTC.

This chain connects TRBV5-4 to TRBJ1-2; 9 nucleotides match TRBD1. With 4 bases clipped from V and 3 bases from J, the junction kept 7 bases outside the gene matches. CDR3 length: 15 residues. The germline V gene has CDR1 SGHNT and CDR2 YYREEE (reference sequence). The CDR3 DNA is TGTGCCAGCAGCATCGACAGGGGGGGCGACTATGGCTACACCTTC. This codes for CASSIDRGGDYGYTF. The full variable domain, with the rest looked up from reference TRBV5-4 and TRBJ1-2, is ETGVTQSPTHLIKTRGQQVTLRCSSQSGHNTVSWYQQALGQGPQFIFQYYREEENGRGNFPPRFSGLQFPNYSSELNVNALELDDSALYLCASSIDRGGDYGYTFGSGTRLTVV.

The rearrangement links TRBV10-2 to TRBJ1-1; a weak D match, TRBD1 (6 bases). Germline V gene lookup returns CDR1 WSHSY and CDR2 SAAADI. The V gene lost 8 bases and the J gene lost 8 bases, with 15 bases spanning the gap. The CDR3 sequence is 12 residues long. The CDR3 nucleotides are TGCGCCAGCGGGGGGGCGATAGGAGAAGCTTTCTTT. Residues: CASGGAIGEAFF.

The genes are TRBV6-2 or TRBV6-3 and TRBJ1-2, with TRBD1 matching 9 bases. V trimming: 3 bases; J trimming: 2 bases; junction bases outside the gene matches: 7. This CDR3 spans 16 amino acids. Germline assignment: CDR1 MNHEY and CDR2 SVGEGT. This chain's CDR3 is CASSYGQGYLNYGYTF. The CDR3 DNA reads TGTGCCAGCAGTTATGGACAGGGGTACCTCAACTATGGCTACACCTTC.

The chain has TRBV29-1 and TRBJ1-2; D uncertain. The germline V and J ends were trimmed by 4 bases and 4 bases, with 16 bases remaining between them. The CDR3 length is 14 residues. CDR1 is SQVTM, CDR2 ANQGSEA, per germline. The CDR3 spells CSVVTLEGIYGYTF. In DNA form, the CDR3 reads TGCAGCGTTGTGACCCTGGAGGGTATCTATGGCTACACCTTC. The full variable domain, completed using reference TRBV29-1 and TRBJ1-2, is SAVISQKPSRDICQRGTSLTIQCQVDSQVTMMFWYRQQPGQSLTLIATANQGSEATYESGFVIDKFPISRPNLTFSTLTVSNMSPEDSSIYLCSVVTLEGIYGYTFGSGTRLTVV.

The V gene is TRBV2, the J gene TRBJ2-2; maybe TRBD2 (5 bases). This CDR3 contains 12 residues. Trimming removed 10 bases from V and 3 bases from J, with 9 bases in between. Germline CDR1 and CDR2: SNHLY and FYNNEI. The CDR3 sequence is CATTSYTGELFF. In DNA form, the CDR3 reads TGTGCCACCACTAGTTACACCGGGGAGCTGTTTTTT.

The chain has TRBV5-4 and TRBJ1-3, with 7 bases aligning to TRBD1. Germline V gives CDR1 SGHNT, CDR2 YYREEE (reference sequence). This CDR3 has 15 amino acids. V lost 2 bases, J lost 0 bases, and 2 bases stayed unmatched. The CDR3 is CASSLGDSSGNTIYF. The CDR3 bases are TGTGCCAGCAGCTTAGGGGACAGCTCTGGAAACACCATATATTTT.

This clone was seen once. The rearrangement links TRBV18 to TRBJ2-1, with TRBD2 matching 9 bases. V dropped 1 base and J dropped 3; count of bases not matched to a gene: 7. The germline CDR1 and CDR2 sequences are KGHSH and LQKENI. There are 17 residues in the CDR3. CDR3 sequence reads: CASSPLGRGGLYNEQFF. The DNA for the CDR3 is TGTGCCAGCTCACCACTTGGGCGGGGGGGACTCTACAATGAGCAGTTCTTC.

This clone was seen only once. J is TRBJ2-7 and V is TRBV15, with no clear D. Germline CDR1 and CDR2: LNHNV and YYDKDF (reference sequence). The CDR3 sequence is 12 residues long. Trimming took off 1 base at V and 5 bases at J, with 6 bases between the two ends. CDR3 amino acids: CATSRVHDEQYF. The CDR3 nucleotides read TGTGCCACCAGCAGAGTCCATGACGAGCAGTACTTC.

This clone was detected only a few times. The chain has TRBV29-1 and TRBJ1-5, with 10 bases identical to TRBD1. The CDR3 has 16 residues. Germline V gene sequence: CDR1 SQVTM, CDR2 ANQGSEA. After removal of 4 bases from V and 2 bases from J, the junction contained 8 bases not matched to a gene. The CDR3 DNA reads as TGCAGCGTTGCCCGACAGGGGGCTTTTCGCAATCAGCCCCAGCATTTT. Its protein product is CSVARQGAFRNQPQHF.

This clone showed up just once. The J gene is TRBJ2-3, the V gene TRBV2; 10 bases are a match to TRBD2. CDR1 is SNHLY and CDR2 is FYNNEI in the germline V gene. The V segment lost 8 bases and the J segment 4 bases; nucleotides outside the gene matches: 15. The length of the CDR3 is 17 residues. In nucleotides, the CDR3 is TGTGCCAGCCGTACCGGTCGACTAGCGGGCGGGGCAGATACGCAGTATTTT. Its translation is CASRTGRLAGGADTQYF. Drawing the rest from reference TRBV2 and TRBJ2-3, the complete variable domain is EPEVTQTPSHQVTQMGQEVILRCVPISNHLYFYWYRQILGQKVEFLVSFYNNEISEKSEIFDDQFSVERPDGSNFTLKIRSTKLEDSAMYFCASRTGRLAGGADTQYFGPGTRLTVL.

The table lists this clone with a few counts. The chain carries TRBV11-2 and TRBJ1-2, with 7 bases lining up with TRBD1. The length of the CDR3 is 14 residues. Germline V CDR1 and CDR2: SGHAT, FQNNGV. With 3 bases clipped from V and 4 bases from J, the junction kept 5 bases outside the gene matches. Here the CDR3 reads CASSFSGQSYGYTF. For the CDR3, the DNA is TGTGCCAGCAGCTTCTCGGGACAGTCCTATGGCTACACCTTC.

This chain joins TRBV7-2 and TRBJ2-7; 7 positions agree with TRBD2. Germline CDR1 reads SGHTA; CDR2 reads FQGNSA. V shed 5 bases and J 6 bases; nucleotides not matched to a gene: 10. This CDR3 region has 14 residues. CDR3 DNA sequence: TGTGCCAGCAGCCCTTTGGGAGGGGCCCGCGAGCAGTACTTC. It yields the protein CASSPLGGAREQYF.

The chain joins TRBV5-5 to TRBJ1-2; D is possibly TRBD1 (5 bases). Trimming left V 5 bases short and J 6 bases short, with 17 bases between. The CDR3 runs 14 residues. Germline lookup yields CDR1 SGHKS and CDR2 YYEKEE (reference sequence). Here the CDR3 reads CASRFGGREDGYTF. CDR3 DNA: TGTGCCAGCAGATTTGGGGGACGGGAGGATGGCTACACCTTC. The full variable domain, completed using reference TRBV5-5 and TRBJ1-2, is DAGVTQSPTHLIKTRGQQVTLRCSPISGHKSVSWYQQVLGQGPQFIFQYYEKEERGRGNFPDRFSARQFPNYSSELNVNALLLGDSALYLCASRFGGREDGYTFGSGTRLTVV.

This chain links TRBV6-1 with TRBJ2-5; D might be TRBD2 (5 bases). Germline V lookup: CDR1 MNHNS, CDR2 SASEGT. This CDR3 spans 16 amino acids. V shed 2 bases and J shed 5 bases, with 18 bases lying between them. DNA for the CDR3: TGTGCCAGCAGTGAAAATGGACTCACGCCTCCCGAGACCCAGTACTTC. Its protein product is CASSENGLTPPETQYF.